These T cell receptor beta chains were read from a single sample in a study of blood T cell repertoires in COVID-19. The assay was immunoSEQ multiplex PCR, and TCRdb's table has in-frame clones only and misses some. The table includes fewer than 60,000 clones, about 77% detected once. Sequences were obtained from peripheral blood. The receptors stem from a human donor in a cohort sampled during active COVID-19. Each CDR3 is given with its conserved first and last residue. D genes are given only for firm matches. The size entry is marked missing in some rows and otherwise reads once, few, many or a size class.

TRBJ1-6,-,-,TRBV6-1,TGTGCCAGCAGTGAGACAGCGAATTCACCCCTCCACTTT,CASSETANSPLHF
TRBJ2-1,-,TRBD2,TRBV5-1,TGCGCCAGCAGCTTGGGGCTAGCGGGAGGGATGAGCGAGCAGTTCTTC,CASSLGLAGGMSEQFF
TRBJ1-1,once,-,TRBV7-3,TGTGCCAGCAGCCCGAGAGGGGGGAACACTGAAGCTTTCTTT,CASSPRGGNTEAFF
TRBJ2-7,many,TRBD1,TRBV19,TGTGCCAGTAGTAGAACAGGGGGCAACGAGCAGTACTTC,CASSRTGGNEQYF
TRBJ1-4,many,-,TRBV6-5,TGTGCCAGCAGTCTCGCGGGGACAACTAATGAAAAACTGTTTTTT,CASSLAGTTNEKLFF
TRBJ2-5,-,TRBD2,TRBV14,TGTGCCAGCAGCCAGGTAGCGGGAGCATGGGGGACCCAGTACTTC,CASSQVAGAWGTQYF
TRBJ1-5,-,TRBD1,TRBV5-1,TGCGCCAGCAGCTTGGGTCAGGGGGGCCAGCCCCAGCATTTT,CASSLGQGGQPQHF
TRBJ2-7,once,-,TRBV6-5,TGTGCCAGCAGTAGGAGCGGGCCCGCCTCCTACGAGCAGTACTTC,CASSRSGPASYEQYF
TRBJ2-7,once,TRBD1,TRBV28,TGTGCCAGCAGACCCCGGGGACAGGGGGCGCGGGAGCAGTACTTC,CASRPRGQGAREQYF
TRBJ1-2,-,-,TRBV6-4,TGTGCCAGCAGCCAAGATCACAGGATGGTGGGCTACACCTTC,CASSQDHRMVGYTF
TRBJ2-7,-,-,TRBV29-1,TGCAGCGTTGAAGATCTCTACGAGCAGTACTTC,CSVEDLYEQYF
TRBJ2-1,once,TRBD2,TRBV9,TGTGCCAGCAGCGTAGAAGCGGGAGGCTCCTACAATGAGCAGTTCTTC,CASSVEAGGSYNEQFF
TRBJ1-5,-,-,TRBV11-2,TGTGCCAGCAGCCTAAGCCGCAATCAGCCCCAGCATTTT,CASSLSRNQPQHF
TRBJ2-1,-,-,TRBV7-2,TGTGCCAGCACCCAGGGGACGCAGACCTACAATGAGCAGTTCTTC,CASTQGTQTYNEQFF
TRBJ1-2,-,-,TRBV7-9,TGTGCCAGCAGCCCGAGGGGGAGGGGCTCTGGGCAAGGTTATGGCTACACCTTC,CASSPRGRGSGQGYGYTF
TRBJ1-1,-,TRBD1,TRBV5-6,TGTGCCAGCAGCTTGGACAGGGGAAACACTGAAGCTTTCTTT,CASSLDRGNTEAFF
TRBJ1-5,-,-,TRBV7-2,TGTGCCAGCAGCTGGGGAGCTAATCAGCCCCAGCATTTT,CASSWGANQPQHF
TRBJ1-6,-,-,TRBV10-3,TGTGCCATCAGTGGGACAGTACATTCACCCCTCCACTTT,CAISGTVHSPLHF
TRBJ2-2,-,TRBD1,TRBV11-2,TGTGCCAGCAGTCGCACAGGGGGGAAGACCGGGGAGCTGTTTTTT,CASSRTGGKTGELFF
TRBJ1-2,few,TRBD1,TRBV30,TGTGCCTGGGACGGACAGGACTATGGCTACACCTTC,CAWDGQDYGYTF
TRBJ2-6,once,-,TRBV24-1,TGTGCCACCAGTGCTTCCCGGGGGGCGCCCTCTGGGGCCAACGTCCTGACTTTC,CATSASRGAPSGANVLTF
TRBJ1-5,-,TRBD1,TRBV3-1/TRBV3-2,TGTGCCAGCAGCCTCGGGACAGTCAGCAATCAGCCCCAGCATTTT,CASSLGTVSNQPQHF
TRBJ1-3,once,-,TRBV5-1,TGCGCCAGCAGCCTAGGAGGGTGGTCTGGAAACACCATATATTTT,CASSLGGWSGNTIYF
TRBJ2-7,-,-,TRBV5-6,TGTGCCAGCAGCTCCGGGGGCTACGAGCAGTACTTC,CASSSGGYEQYF
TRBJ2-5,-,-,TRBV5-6,TGTGCCAGCAGCTTGGTTGTTAGCGCAGAGACCCAGTACTTC,CASSLVVSAETQYF
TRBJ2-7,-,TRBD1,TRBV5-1,TGCGCCAGCAGCTCAACAGGGGGCACTGGCTACGAGCAGTACTTC,CASSSTGGTGYEQYF
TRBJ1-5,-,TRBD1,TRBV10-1,TGCGCCAGCAATTCCTTGACAGGGGATAAATTCGGCAGCAATCAGCCCCAGCATTTT,CASNSLTGDKFGSNQPQHF
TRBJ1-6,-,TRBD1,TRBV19,TGTGCCAGTAATGAACAGGGGCATTCACCCCTCCACTTT,CASNEQGHSPLHF
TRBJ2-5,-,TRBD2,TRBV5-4,TGTGCCAGCAGCTTGGGTACTAGCGGGAGCCAAGAGACCCAGTACTTC,CASSLGTSGSQETQYF
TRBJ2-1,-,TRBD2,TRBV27,TGTGCCAGCAGCCCAGGGGGACTAGCGATTTACAATGAGCAGTTCTTC,CASSPGGLAIYNEQFF
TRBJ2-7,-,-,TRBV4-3,TGCGCCAGCAGCCAAGATATAACAGACGAGCAGTACTTC,CASSQDITDEQYF
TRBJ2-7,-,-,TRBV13,TGTGCCAGCAGCTTGGCTAGCCGGCACGAGCAGTACTTC,CASSLASRHEQYF
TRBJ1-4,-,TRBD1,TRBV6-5,TGTGCCAGCAGTTTGGACAGGAGGGTTGAAAAACTGTTTTTT,CASSLDRRVEKLFF
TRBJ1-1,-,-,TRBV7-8,TGTGCCAGCAGCCCGGCGGTGGAGAACACTGAAGCTTTCTTT,CASSPAVENTEAFF
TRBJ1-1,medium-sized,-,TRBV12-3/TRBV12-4,TGTGCCAGCAGTTCTAGCATGAACACTGAAGCTTTCTTT,CASSSSMNTEAFF
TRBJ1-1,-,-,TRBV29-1,TGCAGCGTTGTCTTGTGGGCAGATGAAGCTTTCTTT,CSVVLWADEAFF
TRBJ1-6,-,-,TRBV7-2,TGTGCCAGCAGCTTAGACGGGTATAATTCACCCCTCCACTTT,CASSLDGYNSPLHF
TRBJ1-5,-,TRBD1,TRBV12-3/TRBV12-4,TGTGCCAGCAGTGACAGGGGCGATCAGCCCCAGCATTTT,CASSDRGDQPQHF
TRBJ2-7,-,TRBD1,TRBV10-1,TGCGCCAGCAGTCGGGACAGCTACGAGCAGTACTTC,CASSRDSYEQYF
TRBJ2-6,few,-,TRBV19,TGTGCCAGTAGCACATCCTCTGGGGCCAACGTCCTGACTTTC,CASSTSSGANVLTF
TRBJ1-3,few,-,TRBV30,TGTGCCTGGAGTGTTATTTTCGGAAACACCATATATTTT,CAWSVIFGNTIYF
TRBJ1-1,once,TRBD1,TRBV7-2,TGTGCCAGCAACCTGGGACAGGGGCAGAACACTGAAGCTTTCTTT,CASNLGQGQNTEAFF
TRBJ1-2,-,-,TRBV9,TGTGCCAGCAGCTCCTCCAACTATGGCTACACCTTC,CASSSSNYGYTF
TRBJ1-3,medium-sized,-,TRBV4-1,TGCGCCAGCAGCCCCATACAGGGATCTGGAAACACCATATATTTT,CASSPIQGSGNTIYF
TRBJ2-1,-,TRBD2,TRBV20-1,TGCAGTGCTAGTCCCGGAGGCGGGAGGGCCAGTTTTTTAAATGAGCAGTTCTTC,CSASPGGGRASFLNEQFF
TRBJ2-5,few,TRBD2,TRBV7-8,TGTGCCAGCAGCTTCAGGACTAGCGGGGCCGAGACCCAGTACTTC,CASSFRTSGAETQYF
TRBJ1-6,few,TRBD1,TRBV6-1,TGTGCCAGCAGTGAAGGCAGGGGGCACGATTCACCCCTCCACTTT,CASSEGRGHDSPLHF
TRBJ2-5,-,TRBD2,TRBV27,TGTGCCAGCAGTTCTAGCGGGGGGCCCTACCAAGAGACCCAGTACTTC,CASSSSGGPYQETQYF